Each of the 24 T cell receptor beta chains below was sequenced from the same sample in a study of PD-1 blockade in classical Hodgkin lymphoma. Here immunoSEQ multiplex PCR was the method, and the copy in TCRdb shows in-frame clones only, minus some. The data contain under 20,000 clones, about 80% of them singletons. Time point given: cycle 4 day 1 (C4D1), after less than seven weeks of nivolumab. The patients all showed relapse after autologous stem cell transplantation, while their brentuximab vedotin exposure varied. The sequenced sample was peripheral blood mononuclear cells (PBMCs), obtained before the fourth cycle of nivolumab. The source of these receptors is a human donor with classical Hodgkin lymphoma.

The count of this clone is one. The CDR3: CASTRTNRDYGYTF. In DNA form, the CDR3 reads TGTGCCAGCACTCGAACCAACAGGGACTATGGCTACACCTTC. The chain is built from TRBV6-1 and TRBJ1-2; a possible D gene is TRBD1 (6 bases). Trimming shortened V by 7 bases and J by 3 bases, and 15 bases separated the two germline ends. The CDR3 covers 14 residues. Germline assignment: CDR1 MNHNS and CDR2 SASEGT.

The V and J genes are TRBV6-5 and TRBJ2-5; D might be TRBD1 (6 bases). The germline V gene encodes CDR1 MNHEY and CDR2 SVGAGI. Trimming removed 0 bases from V and 6 bases from J, with 14 bases in between. CDR3 length: 15 amino acids. CDR3 coding DNA: TGTGCCAGCAGTTACTCGGAGTCAGGGGAGCAGACCCAGTACTTC. It specifies CASSYSESGEQTQYF.

The rearrangement uses TRBV6-5 and TRBJ1-1, with unresolved D. Deletions cut 2 bases from V and 2 bases from J, with 9 bases between. Germline CDR1 is MNHEY and CDR2 is SVGAGI. The CDR3 is 14 amino acids. CDR3 coding DNA: TGTGCCAGCAGTTACGCCCGACTCAACACTGAAGCTTTCTTT. Amino acids: CASSYARLNTEAFF.

In the case of this clone: One base away lies a much larger clone, so this may be a sequencing read error. Distinct nucleotide sequences in the sample also encode this CDR3. The chain has TRBV29-1 and TRBJ2-7, with D perhaps TRBD1 or TRBD2 (5 bases each). Germline lookup yields CDR1 SQVTM and CDR2 ANQGSEA. The length of the CDR3 is 12 residues. V lost 4 bases to trimming and J lost 3 bases, with 10 bases between them. The CDR3 DNA sequence: TGCAGCGTTGGGGACGGCGACTACGAGCAGTACTTC. Residues: CSVGDGDYEQYF.

The chain uses TRBV7-2 and TRBJ1-2; possibly TRBD1 for D (6 bases). The germline V gene encodes CDR1 SGHTA and CDR2 FQGNSA. The ends were cut back, 3 bases at V and 7 bases at J, with 15 bases in the middle. This CDR3 spans 14 amino acids. In DNA form, the CDR3 reads TGTGCCAGCAGCTTGGGGGGCGCGTTCGGTGGCTACACCTTC. This sequence encodes CASSLGGAFGGYTF.

This clone showed up just a few times. Mismatch with germline at one junction end may stem from a read error. This chain connects TRBV6-6 to TRBJ1-5; 8 positions match TRBD1. CDR1 MNHNY and CDR2 SVGAGI come from the germline V gene (reference sequence). The CDR3 has 15 amino acids. The CDR3 is CASRTGGYSNQPQHF. The DNA of the CDR3 is TGTGCAAGCAGAACAGGGGGATATAGCAATCAGCCCCAGCATTTT.

The chain combines TRBV15 with TRBJ2-7, with 7 bases identical to TRBD1. The trim removed 2 bases at V and 4 bases at J, leaving 5 bases unmatched. The germline CDR1 and CDR2 sequences are LNHNV and YYDKDF (reference sequence). CDR3 length: 14 amino acids. In DNA, the CDR3 is TGTGCCACCAGCAGACCGGGACAGACTTACGAGCAGTACTTC. Its translation: CATSRPGQTYEQYF.

This clone was detected only once. The chain couples TRBV6-1 to TRBJ1-1; D gene ambiguous. Germline CDR1 and CDR2: MNHNS and SASEGT. Between the trimmed V and J ends, which lost 7 bases and 1 base, there was a span of 10 bases. The CDR3 runs to 13 residues. The CDR3, as DNA: TGTGCCAGCACCCAAATCAGGAACACTGAAGCTTTCTTT. Its translation is CASTQIRNTEAFF.

V and J are TRBV5-6 and TRBJ1-3; the D gene is possibly TRBD1 (5 bases). CDR1 SGHDT and CDR2 YYEEEE come from the germline V gene. The CDR3 has 14 residues. V lost 7 bases and J 0 bases, leaving 11 bases between the germline ends. The CDR3: CASLGDRSGNTIYF. The CDR3, as DNA: TGTGCCAGCCTAGGGGACCGCTCTGGAAACACCATATATTTT.

This clone was observed a few times. V usage is TRBV5-8 and J usage is TRBJ1-2, with D unresolved. This CDR3 has 13 amino acids. From germline, CDR1 is SGHTS and CDR2 YDEGEE. V was clipped by 2 bases and J by 5 bases, with 10 bases between them. Here the CDR3 reads CASSLRAEYGYTF. For the CDR3, the DNA is TGTGCCAGCAGCTTAAGGGCAGAATATGGCTACACCTTC.

The V and J genes are TRBV19 and TRBJ2-7; 9 positions agree with TRBD1. Trimming removed 4 bases from V and 6 bases from J; junction bases left unmatched: 1. Germline loops: CDR1 LNHDA, CDR2 SQIVND (reference sequence). CDR3 size: 12 residues. This CDR3 reads CASSRQGVEQYF. The CDR3 bases are TGTGCCAGTAGTAGACAGGGGGTCGAGCAGTACTTC. Full variable domain (missing parts from reference TRBV19 and TRBJ2-7): DGGITQSPKYLFRKEGQNVTLSCEQNLNHDAMYWYRQDPGQGLRLIYYSQIVNDFQKGDIAEGYSVSREKKESFPLTVTSAQKNPTAFYLCASSRQGVEQYFGPGTRLTVT.

The chain has TRBV7-2 and TRBJ1-1, with D unclear. This CDR3 contains 15 residues. Per germline, CDR1 SGHTA and CDR2 FQGNSA. Trimming pared 6 bases from V and 7 bases from J, leaving 21 bases between. This chain's CDR3 is CASRKETAGWGEAFF. The CDR3, as DNA: TGTGCCAGCAGGAAAGAGACGGCAGGCTGGGGTGAAGCTTTCTTT. The variable domain in full, with the rest retrieved from reference TRBV7-2 and TRBJ1-1, is GAGVSQSPSNKVTEKGKDVELRCDPISGHTALYWYRQSLGQGLEFLIYFQGNSAPDKSGLPSDRFSAERTGGSVSTLTIQRTQQEDSAVYLCASRKETAGWGEAFFGQGTRLTVV.

V usage is TRBV29-1 and J usage is TRBJ2-4; D is undetermined. The CDR3 runs 12 residues. V was pared by 1 base and J by 7 bases, with 8 bases between. Germline CDR1 SQVTM, CDR2 ANQGSEA. The CDR3 loop is CSVEVTGNIQYF. CDR3 in DNA: TGCAGCGTTGAAGTTACGGGTAACATTCAGTACTTC. The full variable domain, its missing parts supplied by reference TRBV29-1 and TRBJ2-4, is SAVISQKPSRDICQRGTSLTIQCQVDSQVTMMFWYRQQPGQSLTLIATANQGSEATYESGFVIDKFPISRPNLTFSTLTVSNMSPEDSSIYLCSVEVTGNIQYFGAGTRLSVL.

The rearrangement uses TRBV10-3 and TRBJ2-7; D is possibly TRBD1 (6 bases). Germline V CDR1 and CDR2: ENHRY, SYGVKD. The V end was cut by 0 bases, the J end by 7 bases, with 7 bases between. This CDR3 comprises 12 residues. The CDR3 region is CAISESQGEQYF. The CDR3 bases are TGTGCCATCAGTGAGTCGCAGGGGGAGCAGTACTTC.

V is TRBV7-9 and J is TRBJ1-5; the D gene is possibly TRBD1 (5 bases). Germline values: CDR1 SEHNR, CDR2 FQNEAQ (reference sequence). The CDR3 covers 13 residues. The V end lost 3 bases, the J end lost 7 bases, and 10 bases lay between the germline ends. DNA of the CDR3: TGTGCCAGCAGCTTCCCCGGGGCCCAGCCCCAGCATTTT. Protein sequence: CASSFPGAQPQHF.

The chain combines TRBV5-4 with TRBJ1-1; TRBD1 is a possible D gene (5 bases). Trimming left V 3 bases short and J 4 bases short, with 19 bases between. The germline CDR1 and CDR2 sequences are SGHNT and YYREEE (reference sequence). CDR3 length equals 16 residues. The CDR3 loop reads CASSSVGGGLGTEAFF. CDR3 sequence (DNA): TGTGCCAGCAGCTCCGTGGGTGGGGGGTTGGGCACTGAAGCTTTCTTT.

The rearrangement links TRBV6-6 to TRBJ2-5; D may correspond to TRBD1 or TRBD2 (5 bases each). V gave up 6 bases and J gave up 2 bases, with 10 bases separating them. The germline V gene encodes CDR1 MNHNY and CDR2 SVGAGI (reference sequence). The CDR3 sequence is 13 residues long. The CDR3 reads CASRRDLQETQYF. CDR3 sequence (DNA): TGTGCCAGCAGACGGGACCTTCAAGAGACCCAGTACTTC.

The rearrangement joins TRBV19 to TRBJ2-4; D tentatively fits TRBD1 or TRBD2 (5 bases each). CDR1 LNHDA and CDR2 SQIVND come from the germline V gene (reference sequence). This CDR3 comprises 14 residues. Trimming shortened V by 5 bases and J by 8 bases, and 16 bases separated the two germline ends. CDR3 in amino acids: CASSLLGQGHIQYF. The CDR3 bases are TGTGCCAGTAGTTTGCTAGGGCAGGGACACATTCAGTACTTC.

The gene calls are TRBV5-1 and TRBJ2-1, with 8 positions matching TRBD2. The CDR3 spans 14 residues. Germline-derived CDR1 and CDR2 are SGHRS and YFSETQ. Trimming cost V 5 bases and J 3 bases; bases outside gene matches: 4. The CDR3 DNA sequence: TGCGCCAGCAGTCTCACTAGCGGCTACAATGAGCAGTTCTTC. This sequence encodes CASSLTSGYNEQFF.

The sample holds one count of this clone. The chain has TRBV20-1 and TRBJ1-2; D is ambiguous. The CDR3 runs 11 residues. CDR1 and CDR2 (germline): DFQATT, SNEGSKA (reference sequence). V was pared by 4 bases and J by 6 bases, with 9 bases between. The CDR3 protein is CSANNGDGYTF. The CDR3 DNA reads as TGCAGTGCTAACAACGGTGATGGCTACACCTTC.

The genes are TRBV4-1 and TRBJ2-1; 11 bases fit TRBD2. CDR3 length: 17 residues. V lost 0 bases, J lost 10 bases, and 11 bases stayed unmatched. Germline CDR1 is MGHRA and CDR2 is YSYEKL. Written as DNA, the CDR3 is TGCGCCAGCAGCCAAGATCAGGCTAGCGGGAGGATAGGGGAGCAGTTCTTC. This sequence encodes CASSQDQASGRIGEQFF.

V gene TRBV2 combines with J gene TRBJ2-2; maybe TRBD2 (5 bases). V was trimmed by 8 bases and J by 5 bases, leaving 18 bases between them. The CDR3 has 15 residues. Germline values: CDR1 SNHLY, CDR2 FYNNEI. The CDR3 region has the DNA TGTGCCAGCTTTGGTGGAGGCGGGTGGACCGGGGAGCTGTTTTTT. Translated, it gives CASFGGGGWTGELFF.

This rearrangement joins TRBV6-5 to TRBJ2-5; D is perhaps TRBD1 (6 bases). V was cut by 4 bases and J by 5 bases, with 11 bases left in between. This CDR3 contains 13 residues. CDR1 is MNHEY and CDR2 is SVGAGI in the germline V gene. CDR3 amino acids: CASSSQGRETQYF. The CDR3 DNA sequence: TGTGCCAGCAGTTCACAGGGTAGGGAGACCCAGTACTTC.

The V gene is TRBV6-5, the J gene TRBJ2-5; 7 positions agree with TRBD1. Germline V gene data show CDR1 as MNHEY and CDR2 as SVGAGI. J lost 4 bases, V lost 6 bases, and 8 bases had no gene match. CDR3 length: 14 amino acids. The CDR3 spells CASRLRQGRETQYF. CDR3 DNA sequence: TGTGCCAGCAGACTCCGACAGGGTCGAGAGACCCAGTACTTC.